This TCR beta chain was profiled in a study of blood T cell repertoires in COVID-19. Study information: Sites in the United States, Italy and Spain provided acute and convalescent COVID-19 samples. T cells, B-cell-depleted T cells, or PBMCs supplied cDNA or gDNA.

This clone was counted only a few times. The CDR3 totals 15 residues. Germline assignment: CDR1 MNHEY and CDR2 SMNVEV (reference sequence). With 5 bases clipped from V and 8 bases from J, the junction kept 10 bases outside the gene matches. As originally analysed: Amplified reference gene primers provided the basis for estimating nucleated cell counts. Using immunoSEQ multiplex PCR, the repertoire was profiled, and TCRdb retains in-frame clones only, with some absent. For V, J and clone size, that table is used; D and trimming come from the DNA. The sample contains tens of thousands of clones, about 90% of which appear only once.

The sequenced material came from peripheral blood. The clonotype comes from a human donor in a cohort sampled during active COVID-19. This rearrangement joins TRBV27 to TRBJ1-2; 11 positions match TRBD1. This CDR3 reads CASSDRTGGKYGYTF. Here the CDR3 DNA reads TGTGCCAGCAGTGACAGGACAGGGGGCAAGTACGGCTACACCTTC.